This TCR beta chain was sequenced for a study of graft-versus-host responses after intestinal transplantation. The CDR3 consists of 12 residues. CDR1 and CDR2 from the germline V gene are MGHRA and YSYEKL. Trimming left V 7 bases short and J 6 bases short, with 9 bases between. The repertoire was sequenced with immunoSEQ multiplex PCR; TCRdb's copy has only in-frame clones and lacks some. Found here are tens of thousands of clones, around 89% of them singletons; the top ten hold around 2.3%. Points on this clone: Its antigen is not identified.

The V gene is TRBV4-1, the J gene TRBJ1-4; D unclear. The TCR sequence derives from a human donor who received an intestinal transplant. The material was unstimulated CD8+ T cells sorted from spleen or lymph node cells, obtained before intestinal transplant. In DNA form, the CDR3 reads TGCGCCAGCACGGGTCCCGATGAAAAACTGTTTTTT. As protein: CASTGPDEKLFF.